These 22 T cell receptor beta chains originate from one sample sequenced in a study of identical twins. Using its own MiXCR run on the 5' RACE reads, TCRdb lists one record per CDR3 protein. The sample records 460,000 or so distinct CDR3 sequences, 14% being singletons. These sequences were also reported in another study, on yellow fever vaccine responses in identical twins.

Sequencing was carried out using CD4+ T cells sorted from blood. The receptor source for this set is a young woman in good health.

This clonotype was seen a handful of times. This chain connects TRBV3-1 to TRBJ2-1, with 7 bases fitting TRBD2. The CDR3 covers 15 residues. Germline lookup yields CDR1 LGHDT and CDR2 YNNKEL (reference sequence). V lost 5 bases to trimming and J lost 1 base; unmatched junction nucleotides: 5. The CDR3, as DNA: TGTGCCAGCAGCTCCAGCGGGAATTCCTACAATGAGCAGTTCTTC. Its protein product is CASSSSGNSYNEQFF.

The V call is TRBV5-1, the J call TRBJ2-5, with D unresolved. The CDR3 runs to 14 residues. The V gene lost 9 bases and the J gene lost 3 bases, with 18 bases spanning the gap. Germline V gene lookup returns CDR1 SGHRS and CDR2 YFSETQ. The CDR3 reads CATSQTLVKETQYF. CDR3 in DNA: TGCGCCACCTCCCAGACCCTAGTCAAAGAGACCCAGTACTTC.

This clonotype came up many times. The CDR3 loop reads CASSTERGSTDTQYF. DNA of the CDR3: TGTGCCAGCAGTACAGAGCGGGGGAGCACAGATACGCAGTATTTT. The chain employs TRBV12-3 or TRBV12-4 and TRBJ2-3; 8 bases line up with TRBD2. This CDR3 region has 15 residues. The V gene end was trimmed by 5 bases and the J gene end by 0 bases; junction bases not matched to a gene: 4.

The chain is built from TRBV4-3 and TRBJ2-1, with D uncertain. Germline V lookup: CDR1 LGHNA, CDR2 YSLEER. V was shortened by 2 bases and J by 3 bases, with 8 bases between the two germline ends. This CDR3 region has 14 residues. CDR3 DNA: TGCGCCAGCAGCCAACGTACTAACTACAATGAGCAGTTCTTC. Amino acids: CASSQRTNYNEQFF.

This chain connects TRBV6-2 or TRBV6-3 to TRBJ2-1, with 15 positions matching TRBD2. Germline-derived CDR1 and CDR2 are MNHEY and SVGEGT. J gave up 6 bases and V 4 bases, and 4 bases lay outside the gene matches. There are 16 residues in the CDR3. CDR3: CASSSRTSGRANEQFF. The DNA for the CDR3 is TGTGCCAGCAGTTCCCGGACTAGCGGGAGGGCCAATGAGCAGTTCTTC.

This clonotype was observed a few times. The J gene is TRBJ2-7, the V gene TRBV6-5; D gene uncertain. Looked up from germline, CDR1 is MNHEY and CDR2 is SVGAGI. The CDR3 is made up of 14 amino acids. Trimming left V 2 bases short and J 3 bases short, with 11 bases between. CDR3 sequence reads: CASSYGSANYEQYF. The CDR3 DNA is TGTGCCAGCAGTTACGGTTCGGCTAACTACGAGCAGTACTTC.

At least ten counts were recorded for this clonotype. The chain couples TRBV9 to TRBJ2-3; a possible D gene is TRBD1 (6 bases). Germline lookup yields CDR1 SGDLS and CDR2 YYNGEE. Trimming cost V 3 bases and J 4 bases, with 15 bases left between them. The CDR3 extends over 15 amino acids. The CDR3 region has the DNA TGTGCCAGCAGCGAGAACAGGGCCTCGGCAGATACGCAGTATTTT. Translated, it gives CASSENRASADTQYF.

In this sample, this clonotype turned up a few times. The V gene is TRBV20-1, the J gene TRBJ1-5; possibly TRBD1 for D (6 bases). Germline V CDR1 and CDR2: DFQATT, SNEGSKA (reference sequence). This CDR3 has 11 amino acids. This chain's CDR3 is CSQGRSQPQHF. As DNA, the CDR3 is TGCAGCCAGGGGAGGTCTCAGCCCCAGCATTTT.

CDR3 bases: TGCAGTGCTAGAGATAGTGGTGGGAGAAATCAGTACTTC. Protein product: CSARDSGGRNQYF. The chain uses TRBV20-1 and TRBJ2-4, with D possibly TRBD2 on 5 matching bases. CDR1 and CDR2 from the germline V gene are DFQATT and SNEGSKA (reference sequence). Deletions cut 0 bases from V and 12 bases from J, with 15 bases between. The CDR3 sequence is 13 residues long.

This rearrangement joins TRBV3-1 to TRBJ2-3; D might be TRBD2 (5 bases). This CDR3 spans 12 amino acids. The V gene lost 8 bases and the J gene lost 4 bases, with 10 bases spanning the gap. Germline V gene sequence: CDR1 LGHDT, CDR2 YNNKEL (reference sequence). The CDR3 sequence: CASEGVADTQYF. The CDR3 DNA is TGTGCCAGCGAGGGAGTCGCAGATACGCAGTATTTT.

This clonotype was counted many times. The DNA of the CDR3 is TGTGCCACGCGAAAGACAGGGTTAGAGACCCAGTACTTC. It is translated as CATRKTGLETQYF. The chain links TRBV6-1 to TRBJ2-5, with 7 bases matching TRBD1. The CDR3 has 13 residues. Germline V lookup: CDR1 MNHNS, CDR2 SASEGT. Losses at the gene ends were 10 bases for V and 4 bases for J; bases not matched to a gene: 9.

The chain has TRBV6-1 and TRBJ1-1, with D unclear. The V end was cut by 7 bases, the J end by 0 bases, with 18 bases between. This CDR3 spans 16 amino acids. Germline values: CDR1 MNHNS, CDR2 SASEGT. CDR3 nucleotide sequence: TGTGCCAGCACCAAAAACGGGGTTGATTTGAACACTGAAGCTTTCTTT. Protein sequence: CASTKNGVDLNTEAFF.

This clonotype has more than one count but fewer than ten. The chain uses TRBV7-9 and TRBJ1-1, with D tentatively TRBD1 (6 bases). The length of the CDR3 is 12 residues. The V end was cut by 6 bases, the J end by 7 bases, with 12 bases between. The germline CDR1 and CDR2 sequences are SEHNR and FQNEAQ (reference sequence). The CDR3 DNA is TGTGCCAGCAGTTCTGGACAGCTTGAAGCTTTCTTT. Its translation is CASSSGQLEAFF.

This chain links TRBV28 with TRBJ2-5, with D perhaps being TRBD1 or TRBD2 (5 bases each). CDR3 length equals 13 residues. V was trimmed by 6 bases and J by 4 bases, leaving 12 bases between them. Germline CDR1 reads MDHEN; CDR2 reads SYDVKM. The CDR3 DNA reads TGTGCCAGCAGCTCCGGGACGAGAGAGACCCAGTACTTC. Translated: CASSSGTRETQYF.

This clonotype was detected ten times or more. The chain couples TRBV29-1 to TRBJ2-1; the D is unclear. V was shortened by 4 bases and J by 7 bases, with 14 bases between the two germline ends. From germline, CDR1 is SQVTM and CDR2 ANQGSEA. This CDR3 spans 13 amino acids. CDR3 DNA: TGCAGCGTTGGGTCCGGTTGGGGAAATGAGCAGTTCTTC. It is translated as CSVGSGWGNEQFF.

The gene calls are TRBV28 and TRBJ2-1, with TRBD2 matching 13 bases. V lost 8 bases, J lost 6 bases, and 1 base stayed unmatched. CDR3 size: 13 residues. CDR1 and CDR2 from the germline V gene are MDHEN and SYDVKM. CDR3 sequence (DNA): TGTGCCAGCTGGACTAGCGGGAGCAATGAGCAGTTCTTC. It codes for CASWTSGSNEQFF.

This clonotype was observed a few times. CDR3 loop: CATSGPVYGYTF. The CDR3 DNA sequence: TGTGCCACTTCGGGGCCCGTTTATGGCTACACCTTC. The gene calls are TRBV6-5 and TRBJ1-2, with a tentative D call TRBD1 (5 bases). CDR1 is MNHEY and CDR2 is SVGAGI in the germline V gene. Trimming stripped 10 bases from V and 5 bases from J, with 14 bases between. This CDR3 is built from 12 residues.

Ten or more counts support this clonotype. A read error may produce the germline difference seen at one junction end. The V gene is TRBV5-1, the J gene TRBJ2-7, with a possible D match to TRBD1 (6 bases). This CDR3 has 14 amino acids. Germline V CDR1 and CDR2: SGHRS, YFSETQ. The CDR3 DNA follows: TGTGCCAGCAGCTCAACAGGGACGTCCTACGAGCAGTACTTC. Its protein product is CASSSTGTSYEQYF. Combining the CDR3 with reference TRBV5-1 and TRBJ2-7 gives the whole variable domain KAGVTQTPRYLIKTRGQQVTLSCSPISGHRSVSWYQQTPGQGLQFLFEYFSETQRNKGNFPGRFSGRQFSNSRSEMNVSTLELGDSALYLCASSSTGTSYEQYFGPGTRLTVT.

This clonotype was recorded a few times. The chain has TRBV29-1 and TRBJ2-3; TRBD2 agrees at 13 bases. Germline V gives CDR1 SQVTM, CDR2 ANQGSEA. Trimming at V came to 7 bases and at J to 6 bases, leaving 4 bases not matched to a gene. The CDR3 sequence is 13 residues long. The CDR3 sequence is CSAQLAGGDTQYF. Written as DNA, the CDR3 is TGCAGCGCACAACTAGCGGGAGGGGATACGCAGTATTTT.

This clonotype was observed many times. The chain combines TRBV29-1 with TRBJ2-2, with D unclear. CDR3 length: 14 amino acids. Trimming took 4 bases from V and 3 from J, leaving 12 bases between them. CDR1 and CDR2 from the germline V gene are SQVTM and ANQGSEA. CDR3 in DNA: TGCAGCGTTGGGTCAGCTACATACACCGGGGAGCTGTTTTTT. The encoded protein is CSVGSATYTGELFF.

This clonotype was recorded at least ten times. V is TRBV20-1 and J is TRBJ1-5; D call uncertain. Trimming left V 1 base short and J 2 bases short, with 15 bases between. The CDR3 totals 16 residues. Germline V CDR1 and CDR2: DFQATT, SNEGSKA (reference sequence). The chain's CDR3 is CSARVDGSGGNQPQHF. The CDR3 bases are TGCAGTGCTAGAGTCGACGGCAGCGGGGGCAATCAGCCCCAGCATTTT.

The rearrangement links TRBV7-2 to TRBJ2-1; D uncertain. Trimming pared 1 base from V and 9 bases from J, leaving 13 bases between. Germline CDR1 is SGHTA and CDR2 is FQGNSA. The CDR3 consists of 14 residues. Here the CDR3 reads CASSLVVGYGEQFF. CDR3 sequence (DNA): TGTGCCAGCAGCTTAGTAGTGGGTTATGGTGAGCAGTTCTTC.